The T cell receptor (beta chain) under discussion was sequenced for a study of PD-L1 blockade in urothelial cancer. The V gene's germline CDR1 is SGHAT and CDR2 FQNNGV. The CDR3 consists of 15 residues. The V and J ends lost 4 bases and 5 bases respectively, with 15 bases between them. Sequencing used immunoSEQ multiplex PCR; TCRdb keeps in-frame clones, though not all of them. In the table there are about 50,000 clones, under 85% of which are singletons. Sample time point: peripheral blood 6 weeks after treatment start. Patients yielded 1 to 8 samples each, pretreatment and on-treatment. The input for sequencing was PBMCs, taken around atezolizumab (anti-PD-L1) treatment. The chain combines TRBV11-2 with TRBJ2-1; TRBD1 is a possible D gene (6 bases). The clonotype was recovered from a man aged 45-65 years with urothelial cancer. Written as DNA, the CDR3 is TGTGCCAGCAGCTCGACTCGGGACATACACAATGAGCAGTTCTTC. Its protein is CASSSTRDIHNEQFF.